This paragraph reports one T cell receptor (beta chain). The antigen is undetermined. The data were taken from a study of blood T cells in healthy people across ages. Study summary: About one barcoded beta molecule was captured per two T cells (by template switching). Study results and caveats: Aged donors had fewer naive CD4+ cells and lower diversity than long-lived donors.

Primed by a sample-barcoded 5' primer and a J-beta primer mix, a second PCR proceeded for 7 to 11 cycles. Unique molecular identifiers of 12 random nucleotides labeled each cDNA. A single record per CDR3 protein comes from TCRdb applying MiXCR to the 5' RACE reads. This sample carries about 1.5 million distinct CDR3 sequences, around 40% of them seen once, and the ten largest clones take around 4%. V was trimmed by 4 bases and J by 11 bases, leaving 20 bases between them. CDR1 and CDR2 from the germline V gene are DFQATT and SNEGSKA (reference sequence). There are 13 residues in the CDR3. Sequencing used blood. The sequence came from a woman aged 18-35 years in good health. The gene calls are TRBV20-1 and TRBJ2-5; D is uncertain. The CDR3 bases are TGCAGTGCTAACGGGCACCGCTACAATGAGCAGTACTTC. It encodes CSANGHRYNEQYF.